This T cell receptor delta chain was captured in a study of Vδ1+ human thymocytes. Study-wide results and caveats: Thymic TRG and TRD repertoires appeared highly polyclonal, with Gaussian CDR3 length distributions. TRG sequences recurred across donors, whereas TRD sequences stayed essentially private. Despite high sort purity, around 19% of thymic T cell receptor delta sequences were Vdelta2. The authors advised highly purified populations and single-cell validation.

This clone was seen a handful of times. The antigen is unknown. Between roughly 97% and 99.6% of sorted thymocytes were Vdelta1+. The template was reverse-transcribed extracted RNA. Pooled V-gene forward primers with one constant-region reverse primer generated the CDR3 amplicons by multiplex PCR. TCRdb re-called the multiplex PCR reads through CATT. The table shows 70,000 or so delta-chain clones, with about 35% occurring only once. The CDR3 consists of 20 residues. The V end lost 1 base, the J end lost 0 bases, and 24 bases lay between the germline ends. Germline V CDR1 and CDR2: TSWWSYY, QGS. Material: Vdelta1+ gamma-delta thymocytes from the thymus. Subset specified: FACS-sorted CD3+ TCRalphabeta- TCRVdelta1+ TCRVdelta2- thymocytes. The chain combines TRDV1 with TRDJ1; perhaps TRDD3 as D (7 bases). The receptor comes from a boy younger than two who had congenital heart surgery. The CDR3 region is CALGEPLLRLGDTYTDKLIF. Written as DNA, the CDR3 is TGTGCTCTTGGGGAACCTCTCCTACGCTTGGGGGACACGTACACCGATAAACTCATCTTT.